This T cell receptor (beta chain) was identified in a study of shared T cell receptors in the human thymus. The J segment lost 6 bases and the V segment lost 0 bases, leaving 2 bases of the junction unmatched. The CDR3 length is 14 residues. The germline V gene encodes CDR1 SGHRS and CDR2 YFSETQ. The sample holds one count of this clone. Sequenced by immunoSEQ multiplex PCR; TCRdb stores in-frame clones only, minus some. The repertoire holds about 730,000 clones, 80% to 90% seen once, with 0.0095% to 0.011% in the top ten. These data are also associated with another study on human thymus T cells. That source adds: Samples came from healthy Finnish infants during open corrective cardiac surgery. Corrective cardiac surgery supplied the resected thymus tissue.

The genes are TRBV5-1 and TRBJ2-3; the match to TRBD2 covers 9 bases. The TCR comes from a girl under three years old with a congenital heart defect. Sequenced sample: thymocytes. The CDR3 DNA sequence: TGCGCCAGCAGCTTGGGCGGGGGGGCTGATACGCAGTATTTT. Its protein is CASSLGGGADTQYF.